This TCR beta chain was sequenced during a study of blood T cell repertoires in COVID-19. This CDR3 contains 14 residues. The V end lost 0 bases, the J end lost 0 bases, and 6 bases lay between the germline ends. Germline V lookup: CDR1 SGDLS, CDR2 YYNGEE. TCRdb's table, derived via immunoSEQ multiplex PCR, lists solely in-frame clones and lacks some. The sample consists of some 270,000 clones, around 83% of them appearing once. The sequence derives from a woman between 45 and 65 years old who had been exposed to COVID-19. Sequencing input: PBMCs or T cells enriched from blood (not recorded which). The J gene is TRBJ1-1, the V gene TRBV9, with D possibly being TRBD1 (5 bases). The CDR3 DNA is TGTGCCAGCAGCGTAGAGGGGCTGAACACTGAAGCTTTCTTT. Protein product: CASSVEGLNTEAFF.